A single T cell receptor (beta chain) is shown here with its context. This entry belongs to a study of blood T cell repertoires in COVID-19. Assay used: immunoSEQ multiplex PCR; TCRdb lists only in-frame clones, some missing. The table includes 430,000 or so clones, 88% detected once. All enrollees were roughly 18 to 90 years old and from about two dozen US areas. J lost 7 bases, V lost 3 bases, and 5 bases had no gene match. The CDR3 totals 16 residues. Germline V gene data show CDR1 as MNHNS and CDR2 as SASEGT. The receptor was derived from a woman aged 40 to 50 who had recovered from COVID-19. The chain carries TRBV6-1 and TRBJ2-1; 14 nucleotides agree with TRBD2. Material: PBMCs or T cells enriched from blood (not recorded which). CDR3 loop: CASSDPGLAGVNEQFF. As DNA, the CDR3 is TGTGCCAGCAGTGACCCGGGACTAGCGGGAGTGAATGAGCAGTTCTTC.